This TCR beta chain was sequenced in a study of human T cells and chemical hapten exposure. Germline trimming cut 3 bases from V and 8 bases from J; bases unmatched to any gene: 6. This CDR3 region has 16 residues. Looked up from germline, CDR1 is SNHLY and CDR2 is FYNNEI. The time point: patch test 1, 2 weeks after DPC sensitization. As for treatment: therapeutic diphenylcyclopropenone sensitization with weekly scalp DPC. TCRdb fed the RACE reads into MiXCR, producing one record per CDR3 protein. The data contain 150,000 to 200,000 distinct CDR3 sequences, approximately 20% of them singletons. Sequenced here: whole blood, sampled in connection with sensitization to the hapten diphenylcyclopropenone (DPC). The genes are TRBV2 and TRBJ2-1; 14 positions match TRBD2. The TCR comes from a woman aged 50 to 60 with alopecia areata. Some clones in this sample may be carry-over from other donors' samples. The CDR3 here is CASSEPGLAGEDEQFF. CDR3 DNA: TGTGCCAGCAGTGAGCCGGGACTAGCGGGGGAGGATGAGCAGTTCTTC.